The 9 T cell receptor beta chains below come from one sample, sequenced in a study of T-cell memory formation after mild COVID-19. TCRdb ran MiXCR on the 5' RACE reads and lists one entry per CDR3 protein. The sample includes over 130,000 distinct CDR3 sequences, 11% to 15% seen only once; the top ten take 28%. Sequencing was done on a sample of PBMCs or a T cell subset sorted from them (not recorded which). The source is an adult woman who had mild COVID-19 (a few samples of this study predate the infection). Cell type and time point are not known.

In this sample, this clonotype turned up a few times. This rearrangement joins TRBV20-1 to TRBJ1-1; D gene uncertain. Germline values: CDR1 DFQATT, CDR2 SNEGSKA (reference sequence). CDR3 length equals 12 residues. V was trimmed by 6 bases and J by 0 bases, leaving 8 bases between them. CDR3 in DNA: TGCAGTGCCCTACAGCTGAACACTGAAGCTTTCTTT. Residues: CSALQLNTEAFF.

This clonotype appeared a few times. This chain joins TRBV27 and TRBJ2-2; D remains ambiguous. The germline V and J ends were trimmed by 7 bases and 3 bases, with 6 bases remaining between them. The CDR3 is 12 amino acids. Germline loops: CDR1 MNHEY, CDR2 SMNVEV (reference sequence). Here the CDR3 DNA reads TGTGCCAGCATGGCCTACACCGGGGAGCTGTTTTTT. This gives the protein CASMAYTGELFF.

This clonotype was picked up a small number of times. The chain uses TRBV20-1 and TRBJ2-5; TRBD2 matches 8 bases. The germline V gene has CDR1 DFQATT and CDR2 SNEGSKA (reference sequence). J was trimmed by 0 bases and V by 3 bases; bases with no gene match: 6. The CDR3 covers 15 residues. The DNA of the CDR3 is TGCAGTGCTAGTCTGCGCGGGAGGTACCAAGAGACCCAGTACTTC. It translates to CSASLRGRYQETQYF.

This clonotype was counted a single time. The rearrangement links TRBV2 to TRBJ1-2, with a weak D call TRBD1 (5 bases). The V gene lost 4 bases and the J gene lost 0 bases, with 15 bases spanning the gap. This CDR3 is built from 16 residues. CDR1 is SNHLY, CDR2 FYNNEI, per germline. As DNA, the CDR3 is TGTGCCAGCAGTGCAACCGGGACCCCAGCTAACTATGGCTACACCTTC. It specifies CASSATGTPANYGYTF.

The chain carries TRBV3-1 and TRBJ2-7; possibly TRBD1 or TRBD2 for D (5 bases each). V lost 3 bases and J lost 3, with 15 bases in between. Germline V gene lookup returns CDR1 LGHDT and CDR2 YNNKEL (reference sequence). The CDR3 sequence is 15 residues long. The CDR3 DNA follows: TGTGCCAGCAGCCAGATGAGGGGCCACGGCTACGAGCAGTACTTC. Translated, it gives CASSQMRGHGYEQYF.

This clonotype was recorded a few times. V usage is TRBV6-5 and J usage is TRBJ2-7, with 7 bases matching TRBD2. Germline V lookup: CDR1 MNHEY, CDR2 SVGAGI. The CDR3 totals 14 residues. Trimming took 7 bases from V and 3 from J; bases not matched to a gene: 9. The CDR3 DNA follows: TGTGCCAGCACCCTAGGGGCTAGCGGCTACGAGCAGTACTTC. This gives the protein CASTLGASGYEQYF.

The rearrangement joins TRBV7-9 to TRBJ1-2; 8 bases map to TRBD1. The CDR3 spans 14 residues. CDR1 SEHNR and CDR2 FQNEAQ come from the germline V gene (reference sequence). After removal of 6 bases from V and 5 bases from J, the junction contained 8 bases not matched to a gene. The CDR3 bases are TGTGCCAGCAGTCCCGGACAGGGATGGTATGGCTACACCTTC. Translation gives CASSPGQGWYGYTF.

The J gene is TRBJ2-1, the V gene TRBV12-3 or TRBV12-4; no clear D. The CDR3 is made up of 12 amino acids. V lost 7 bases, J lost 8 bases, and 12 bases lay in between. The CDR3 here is CASTGSLDEQFF. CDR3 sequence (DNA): TGTGCCAGCACCGGGTCTCTTGATGAGCAGTTCTTC.

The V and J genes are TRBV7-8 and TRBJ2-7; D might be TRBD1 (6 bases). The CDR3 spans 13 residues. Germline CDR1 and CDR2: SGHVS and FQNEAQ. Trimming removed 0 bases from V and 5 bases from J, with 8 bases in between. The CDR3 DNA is TGTGCCAGCAGCTTAGCCCGGGACAACGAGCAGTACTTC. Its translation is CASSLARDNEQYF.